This T cell receptor (beta chain) comes out of a study of T cell responses to AZD1222 COVID-19 vaccine. Looking at the study overall: The analysis combined second doses at about 4 or about 12 weeks. Study findings and constraints: With two AZD1222 doses given, Spike-specific TCR breadth and depth both rose.

Germline values: CDR1 LNHDA, CDR2 SQIVND (reference sequence). V lost 6 bases to trimming and J lost 0 bases, with 24 bases between them. The CDR3 covers 19 residues. Turning to this clone: What it binds is not known.

Libraries were prepared by immunoSEQ multiplex PCR; TCRdb keeps only in-frame clonotypes and omits some of them. In the table there are about 120,000 clones, less than 95% of which are singletons. This sequence joins TRBV19 and TRBJ1-5; tentative D call: TRBD1 (6 bases). This sample comprised peripheral blood, obtained on day 0 of AZD1222 vaccination. The TCR sequence derives from an adult in good health. The CDR3 here is CASSHREARGAYSNQPQHF. DNA of the CDR3: TGTGCCAGTAGCCATAGGGAGGCCAGGGGTGCTTATAGCAATCAGCCCCAGCATTTT.